The next 14 T cell receptor beta chains were all read from a single sample in a study of identical twins. TCRdb reprocessed the 5' RACE reads with MiXCR, giving one entry per CDR3 protein. The sample lists fewer than 800,000 distinct CDR3 sequences; around 7.4% were seen once. This sample also appeared in a second study, on yellow fever vaccine responses in identical twins.

The source material was PBMCs. All receptors derive from a woman aged 18-29 years in good health.

This clonotype was counted a few times. CDR3 loop: CSANIEGFNEQFF. In nucleotides, the CDR3 is TGCAGTGCTAACATAGAGGGCTTCAATGAGCAGTTCTTC. The J gene is TRBJ2-1, the V gene TRBV20-1, with D perhaps matching TRBD2 (5 bases). The CDR3 spans 13 residues. Germline assignment: CDR1 DFQATT and CDR2 SNEGSKA (reference sequence). Trimming removed 4 bases from V and 6 bases from J, with 13 bases in between.

This clonotype was counted at least ten times. The chain recombines TRBV27 with TRBJ2-1; D assignment may be TRBD1 or TRBD2 (5 bases each). The length of the CDR3 is 14 residues. Looked up from germline, CDR1 is MNHEY and CDR2 is SMNVEV (reference sequence). Trimming shortened V by 4 bases and J by 7 bases, and 14 bases separated the two germline ends. The CDR3 DNA follows: TGTGCCAGCAGTTATCTCGGGGCCTTTAATGAGCAGTTCTTC. Amino acid sequence: CASSYLGAFNEQFF.

This clonotype was counted at least ten times. J is TRBJ2-3 and V is TRBV5-1, with TRBD1 as a possible D gene (5 bases). CDR1 is SGHRS, CDR2 YFSETQ, per germline. The CDR3 is 15 amino acids. Trimming shortened V by 0 bases and J by 6 bases, and 14 bases separated the two germline ends. DNA of the CDR3: TGCGCCAGCAGCTTGGAGGGGCAGGCTCGGGATACGCAGTATTTT. Translating it yields CASSLEGQARDTQYF.

This clonotype was counted only a few times. The chain combines TRBV3-1 with TRBJ2-5, with D perhaps matching TRBD2 (6 bases). Trimming pared 1 base from V and 3 bases from J, leaving 9 bases between. Germline V gene lookup returns CDR1 LGHDT and CDR2 YNNKEL (reference sequence). CDR3 length equals 14 residues. The CDR3 DNA is TGTGCCAGCAGCCAAGCTGGCGGGAAAGAGACCCAGTACTTC. It encodes CASSQAGGKETQYF.

This clonotype was detected only a few times. The CDR3 here is CATEGATCVIAKNIQYF. CDR3 DNA sequence: TGTGCCACGGAAGGGGCAACATGTGTTATAGCCAAAAACATTCAGTACTTC. This chain links TRBV10-3 with TRBJ2-4, with D tentatively TRBD1 (5 bases). Trimming took off 10 bases at V and 0 bases at J, with 22 bases between the two ends. Germline CDR1 and CDR2: ENHRY and SYGVKD. The CDR3 extends over 17 amino acids.

This clonotype was seen many times. One end of the junction varies from germline; a read error may be responsible. This sequence joins TRBV5-1 and TRBJ2-5; D remains ambiguous. Germline loops: CDR1 SGHRS, CDR2 YFSETQ. The CDR3 has 12 residues. In nucleotides, the CDR3 is TGTGCCAGCAGCCCAAACCAAGAGACCCAGTACTTC. As protein: CASSPNQETQYF.

This chain uses TRBV20-1 with TRBJ2-4; tentative D call: TRBD1 (6 bases). CDR3 length: 13 amino acids. With 3 bases removed from V and 6 bases from J, the gap between germline ends came to 12 bases. Germline V lookup: CDR1 DFQATT, CDR2 SNEGSKA (reference sequence). The CDR3 region has the DNA TGCAGTGCTAGCGGTCTAGGGGGAAACATTCAGTACTTC. Its protein is CSASGLGGNIQYF.

This clonotype occurred many times. V usage is TRBV20-1 and J usage is TRBJ1-1; D perhaps matches TRBD1 (6 bases). CDR1 DFQATT and CDR2 SNEGSKA come from the germline V gene (reference sequence). V shed 3 bases and J shed 0 bases, with 17 bases lying between them. This CDR3 is built from 16 residues. The CDR3 bases are TGCAGTGCTAGGGGGGGAGCGGGGGACATGAACACTGAAGCTTTCTTT. This gives the protein CSARGGAGDMNTEAFF.

The J gene is TRBJ2-1, the V gene TRBV24-1, with 9 bases identical to TRBD2. Trimming at V came to 3 bases and at J to 6 bases, leaving 8 bases not matched to a gene. This CDR3 region has 16 residues. CDR1 and CDR2 from the germline V gene are KGHDR and SFDVKD. Written as DNA, the CDR3 is TGTGCCACCAGTGATCCGAAGCGGGGGGAGGGCAATGAGCAGTTCTTC. Translation: CATSDPKRGEGNEQFF.

V and J are TRBV3-1 and TRBJ2-2, with 9 positions matching TRBD2. V shed 0 bases and J 6 bases; nucleotides not matched to a gene: 11. Germline V lookup: CDR1 LGHDT, CDR2 YNNKEL (reference sequence). The CDR3 extends over 18 amino acids. This CDR3 reads CASSQDSRGLAGPGELFF. In DNA form, the CDR3 reads TGTGCCAGCAGCCAAGATAGTCGGGGTCTAGCGGGACCCGGGGAGCTGTTTTTT.

This chain connects TRBV29-1 to TRBJ2-5; TRBD2 matches 14 bases. Germline V gene sequence: CDR1 SQVTM, CDR2 ANQGSEA. Unmatched junction bases numbered 7, after V lost 3 bases and J lost 4 bases. The CDR3 loop spans 16 amino acids. CDR3 amino acids: CSVDGTSGGLGETQYF. In DNA, the CDR3 is TGCAGCGTTGACGGGACTAGCGGGGGACTCGGAGAGACCCAGTACTTC.

V is TRBV20-1 and J is TRBJ2-5; 7 nucleotides match TRBD2. The CDR3 sequence is 14 residues long. Trimming removed 6 bases from V and 3 bases from J; junction bases left unmatched: 10. Germline CDR1 reads DFQATT; CDR2 reads SNEGSKA (reference sequence). The CDR3 loop reads CSANRDYEEETQYF. The DNA for the CDR3 is TGCAGTGCCAACCGGGACTACGAGGAAGAGACCCAGTACTTC.

There are many counts of this clonotype. V and J are TRBV20-1 and TRBJ2-1; D unclear. Germline CDR1 DFQATT, CDR2 SNEGSKA (reference sequence). The CDR3 runs to 14 residues. Trimming cost V 5 bases and J 1 base, with 12 bases left between them. The CDR3 loop is CSAPQLPSYNEQFF. The CDR3 coding sequence is TGCAGTGCTCCCCAATTACCTTCCTACAATGAGCAGTTCTTC.

The chain carries TRBV6-1 and TRBJ2-7; tentatively, D is TRBD1 (5 bases). The length of the CDR3 is 16 residues. Trimming cost V 8 bases and J 3 bases, with 23 bases left between them. CDR1 is MNHNS and CDR2 is SASEGT in the germline V gene. CDR3 nucleotides: TGTGCCAGCCAGCCTAGGGGCACGCGGCCAAGCTACGAGCAGTACGTC. Protein product: CASQPRGTRPSYEQYV.